Presented here are 3 T cell receptor beta chains from one specimen sequenced in a study of OX40 agonist ivuxolimab in advanced cancers. Repertoires were generated with immunoSEQ multiplex PCR, while TCRdb's copy carries only in-frame clones and drops some. The sample holds fewer than 200,000 clones, 85% to 95% seen once. This sample comprised CD4+ or CD8+ T cells sorted from blood, obtained in a trial of the OX40 agonist ivuxolimab. Source of these receptors: an adult with an advanced solid tumor such as melanoma, head and neck, liver or kidney cancer.

J is TRBJ2-7 and V is TRBV6-5, with TRBD2 as a possible D gene (7 bases). The CDR3 covers 13 residues. Germline V lookup: CDR1 MNHEY, CDR2 SVGAGI. V was cut by 4 bases and J by 3 bases, with 10 bases left in between. The CDR3 reads CASSWEGGYEQYF. The CDR3 coding sequence is TGTGCCAGCAGTTGGGAGGGGGGCTACGAGCAGTACTTC.

This chain joins TRBV5-4 and TRBJ1-3; tentative D call: TRBD1 (6 bases). CDR3 length: 13 amino acids. V was clipped by 9 bases and J by 6 bases, with 16 bases between them. Germline-derived CDR1 and CDR2 are SGHNT and YYREEE (reference sequence). Here the CDR3 DNA reads TGTGCCATCACGGGACAAAGGGAAAACACCATATATTTT. Translation gives CAITGQRENTIYF.

The rearrangement links TRBV15 to TRBJ1-1; TRBD1 is a possible D gene (5 bases). Germline-derived CDR1 and CDR2 are LNHNV and YYDKDF (reference sequence). V shed 1 base and J shed 9 bases, with 15 bases lying between them. The CDR3 has 14 amino acids. CDR3 sequence: CATSRGSQGAKAFF. In DNA, the CDR3 is TGTGCCACCAGCAGAGGGAGTCAGGGCGCGAAAGCTTTCTTT.